The 25 T cell receptor beta chains below were found in one sample sequenced in a study of tumor and adjacent non-tumor tissue in lung cancer. Three rounds of nested PCR, following a modified ARM-PCR protocol, produced the TCRbeta library. Each CDR3 protein gets one entry after TCRdb re-called the multiplex PCR reads with MiXCR. In the table there are about 93,000 distinct CDR3 sequences, about 72% of which are singletons. No cell sorting was done before RNA was extracted from the tissue. The sample was lung tumor tissue. The receptors come from a man aged 55 to 69 with non-small cell lung cancer.

This clonotype showed up just once. A junction boundary mismatches the germline segment, possibly from a read error. This chain links TRBV4-3 with TRBJ2-1; D tentatively reads TRBD1 or TRBD2 (5 bases each). The CDR3 consists of 16 residues. Germline lookup yields CDR1 LGHNA and CDR2 YSLEER. CDR3 nucleotides: TGTGCCAGCAGCCCCGCCGGGGCACGAGTTTACAATGAGCAGTTCTTC. This sequence encodes CASSPAGARVYNEQFF.

V gene TRBV6-6 combines with J gene TRBJ2-5, with a tentative D call TRBD2 (6 bases). Trimming pared 5 bases from V and 2 bases from J, leaving 15 bases between. The CDR3 has 15 amino acids. Germline V CDR1 and CDR2: MNHNY, SVGAGI (reference sequence). The CDR3 loop is CASSPLTRRQETQYF. The CDR3, as DNA: TGTGCCAGCAGTCCCCTGACTAGAAGACAAGAGACCCAGTACTTC.

This clonotype was counted a single time. This sequence may be a read error, since a much larger clone differs from it by one base. CDR3 nucleotides: TGTGCCAGCAGCTTAGGTACAGGAAGTTATCAGCCCCGGCATTTT. It yields the protein CASSLGTGSYQPRHF. This rearrangement joins TRBV7-8 to TRBJ1-5; possible D gene TRBD1, 5 bases. Germline V gene lookup returns CDR1 SGHVS and CDR2 FQNEAQ. The CDR3 covers 15 residues.

The table lists this clonotype with many counts. V and J are TRBV29-1 and TRBJ2-5, with 9 bases aligning to TRBD1. This CDR3 spans 14 amino acids. Looked up from germline, CDR1 is SQVTM and CDR2 is ANQGSEA. The V segment lost 6 bases and the J segment 6 bases; nucleotides outside the gene matches: 11. The CDR3 bases are TGCAGCGTGTTAGGTGACAGGGGGATCAAGACCCAGTACTTC. This codes for CSVLGDRGIKTQYF.

This sequence joins TRBV5-1 and TRBJ2-1; 9 bases line up with TRBD2. This CDR3 is built from 16 residues. V lost 0 bases, J lost 4 bases, and 5 bases stayed unmatched. Germline assignment: CDR1 SGHRS and CDR2 YFSETQ. The CDR3 nucleotides read TGCGCCAGCAGCTTGGCGGCGGGAGGGGTTTACAATGAGCAGTTCTTC. It translates to CASSLAAGGVYNEQFF.

As for this clonotype: The conserved phenylalanine or tryptophan normally closing the CDR3 is absent here, so this likely arose from a read error. The chain uses TRBV28 and TRBJ2-2, with D possibly being TRBD1 or TRBD2 (5 bases each). This CDR3 contains 16 residues. Germline V CDR1 and CDR2: MDHEN, SYDVKM. The CDR3: CASSFWGSGNIGELFS. In DNA form, the CDR3 reads TGTGCCAGCAGTTTTTGGGGGAGTGGGAACATCGGGGAGCTGTTTTCT.

A word on this clonotype: The junction and the germline gene differ at one end; a read error may be behind it. This chain uses TRBV11-1 with TRBJ1-2; no definite D call. The V gene's germline CDR1 is SGHAT and CDR2 FQDESV (reference sequence). This CDR3 comprises 14 residues. In DNA, the CDR3 is TGTGCTGGCAGTTCTGATTCAGGAGACTATGGCTATACCTTC. As protein: CAGSSDSGDYGYTF.

This clonotype was counted many times. The chain employs TRBV6-6 and TRBJ2-3; 7 bases fit TRBD2. The germline V gene has CDR1 MNHNY and CDR2 SVGAGI (reference sequence). The CDR3 consists of 14 residues. V lost 5 bases and J lost 5; bases outside the gene matches: 7. This CDR3 reads CASSGGGGGDTQYF. CDR3 nucleotide sequence: TGTGCCAGCAGTGGAGGTGGGGGGGGAGATACGCAGTATTTT.

The chain joins TRBV10-3 to TRBJ1-2; D gene ambiguous. The CDR3 is made up of 15 amino acids. The germline V gene encodes CDR1 ENHRY and CDR2 SYGVKD. Trimming cost V 4 bases and J 9 bases, with 21 bases left between them. The CDR3 region has the DNA TGTGCCATCAGTGGGAAGGGAAAGGCAAACTACTGCTACACCTTC. Protein: CAISGKGKANYCYTF.

To note about this clonotype: At one boundary the junction diverges from the germline segment, which might be a read error. The CDR3 loop reads CDSSAPRGGEAFF. The CDR3 DNA is TGTGACAGCAGTGCGCCGAGAGGGGGTGAAGCTTTCTTT. The chain uses TRBV6-6 and TRBJ1-1; D is perhaps TRBD1 (6 bases). The CDR3 has 13 residues. Germline V gene sequence: CDR1 MNHNY, CDR2 SVGAGI (reference sequence).

On this clonotype itself: At one end, the junction sequence differs from germline, possibly due to a read error. Written as DNA, the CDR3 is TGTGTCAGCGGCTTTGAAAAGACCGGGGAGCTGTTTTTT. It yields the protein CVSGFEKTGELFF. The chain carries TRBV11-1 and TRBJ2-2; tentative D call: TRBD2 (5 bases). Germline V gene lookup returns CDR1 SGHAT and CDR2 FQDESV (reference sequence). The CDR3 runs 13 residues.

Worth noting for this clonotype: At one boundary the junction diverges from the germline segment, which might be a read error. The V and J genes are TRBV6-1 and TRBJ2-7; no firm D call. Germline loops: CDR1 MNHNS, CDR2 SASEGT. This CDR3 is 11 amino acids long. The CDR3 sequence is CGSSIAYEEYF. The CDR3 nucleotides read TGTGGCAGCAGTATTGCCTACGAGGAGTACTTC.

Comment on this clonotype: The germline gene is not matched at one end of the junction; a read error may be the cause. The genes are TRBV4-3 and TRBJ2-3, with D hard to call. Germline V gives CDR1 LGHNA, CDR2 YSLEER. The CDR3 spans 15 residues. CDR3 region: CVSSQGLAWADTQYF. The CDR3 DNA reads TGCGTCAGCAGCCAAGGATTGGCTTGGGCAGATACGCAATATTTT.

Points on this clonotype: At one end the junction does not follow the germline gene, possibly because of a read error. The rearrangement uses TRBV5-6 and TRBJ1-1; D might be TRBD1 (6 bases). The CDR3 contains 14 residues. The germline V gene has CDR1 SGHDT and CDR2 YYEEEE. Here the CDR3 reads CAISLGAMNTEAFF. The CDR3 DNA sequence: TGTGCCATCAGCTTGGGGGCAATGAACACTGAAGCTTTCTTT.

This clonotype has a single count. An end of the junction differs from the germline gene, which may be a read error. This chain uses TRBV6-1 with TRBJ1-2; D remains ambiguous. The CDR3 runs 15 residues. Germline CDR1 and CDR2: MNHNS and SASEGT. The CDR3 region is CASSELRQENYGSTF. In nucleotides, the CDR3 is TGTGCCAGCAGTGAATTACGGCAGGAAAACTATGGCTCCACCTTC.

For this clonotype: A junction end diverges from the germline sequence, so it may reflect a read error. The CDR3 DNA sequence: TGTGCCAGTAGTATGTCAGGGTCCGCCGTCGGATCACCCCCCCACTTT. Its translation: CASSMSGSAVGSPPHF. V usage is TRBV19 and J usage is TRBJ1-6; D perhaps matches TRBD1 (5 bases). The CDR3 length is 16 residues. Per germline, CDR1 LNHDA and CDR2 SQIVND (reference sequence).

Comments on this clonotype: The CDR3 does not end in the conserved phenylalanine or tryptophan, so this is likely a read error. This sequence joins TRBV11-1 and TRBJ1-1; D call uncertain. Germline loops: CDR1 SGHAT, CDR2 FQDESV (reference sequence). There are 14 residues in the CDR3. CDR3 region: CVTVGETTNTEAFL. The CDR3 coding sequence is TGTGTCACCGTGGGAGAGACCACGAACACTGAAGCTTTCTTG.

On this clonotype: At one of its ends the junction is not consistent with the germline gene, which may arise from a read error. The chain carries TRBV12-3 or TRBV12-4 and TRBJ2-6; D perhaps matches TRBD2 (6 bases). CDR3 length equals 15 residues. The CDR3 loop is CANSWRDSGANILTF. The CDR3 bases are TGTGCCAACAGTTGGAGGGACTCTGGGGCCAACATCCTGACTTTC.

A note on this clonotype: A junction boundary mismatches the germline segment, possibly from a read error. V is TRBV6-1 and J is TRBJ2-3; D is uncertain. The CDR3 is 14 residues long. Germline V lookup: CDR1 MNHNS, CDR2 SASEGT. The DNA of the CDR3 is TGTCCCAGCAGTCAACGGAGTAGCACAGATACGCAGTGTTTT. Its protein product is CPSSQRSSTDTQCF.

This clonotype was observed many times. This chain joins TRBV29-1 and TRBJ2-1; 10 bases align to TRBD2. In germline, CDR1 is SQVTM, CDR2 ANQGSEA. V lost 3 bases to trimming and J lost 8 bases; unmatched junction nucleotides: 7. The CDR3 contains 14 residues. The CDR3 region has the DNA TGCAGCGTTGAGACACTAGCGGGGTGGGATGAGCAGTTCTTC. This encodes CSVETLAGWDEQFF.

Of note for this clonotype: At one of its ends the junction is not consistent with the germline gene, which may arise from a read error. V gene TRBV6-5 combines with J gene TRBJ2-5; D is possibly TRBD1 (6 bases). CDR3 length equals 12 residues. The germline V gene has CDR1 MNHEY and CDR2 SVGAGI. Here the CDR3 DNA reads TGTGTCAGCCGGGACAAGGAAGAGACCCAGTACTTC. Protein product: CVSRDKEETQYF.

Comment on this clonotype: A junction end diverges from the germline sequence, so it may reflect a read error. This sequence joins TRBV29-1 and TRBJ2-1; TRBD2 agrees at 11 bases. CDR3 length: 14 residues. Germline V lookup: CDR1 SQVTM, CDR2 ANQGSEA. CDR3 sequence reads: CSAGLAGYYNKHFF. The CDR3 DNA reads as TGCAGCGCTGGACTAGCGGGTTACTACAATAAGCACTTCTTC.

Details on this clonotype: At one of its ends the junction is not consistent with the germline gene, which may arise from a read error. This chain uses TRBV11-1 with TRBJ2-7; TRBD1 aligns across 10 bases. Germline V gene data show CDR1 as SGHAT and CDR2 as FQDESV (reference sequence). CDR3 length: 15 residues. In DNA form, the CDR3 reads TGTGCTAGCAGCACCGTGGGACAGGGGCGTTACGAGGAGCACTTC. Protein sequence: CASSTVGQGRYEEHF.

This clonotype showed up just once. V gene TRBV6-1 combines with J gene TRBJ1-5; 9 bases fit TRBD1. This CDR3 is 14 amino acids long. CDR1 MNHNS and CDR2 SASEGT come from the germline V gene. This CDR3 reads CVNSEQGANQPQHF. CDR3 sequence (DNA): TGTGTCAACAGTGAACAGGGGGCCAATCAGCCCCAGCATTTT.

This clonotype was counted between two and nine times. The chain recombines TRBV25-1 with TRBJ2-7; possibly TRBD2 for D (5 bases). This CDR3 comprises 13 residues. V was clipped by 4 bases and J by 3 bases, with 10 bases between them. CDR1 and CDR2 (germline): MGHDK, SYGVNS. CDR3 amino acids: CASSASGLYEQYF. CDR3 DNA sequence: TGTGCCAGCAGTGCCTCCGGACTCTACGAGCAGTACTTC.